This T cell receptor beta chain is drawn from a study of T cells after yellow fever vaccination. Study-wide findings and caveats: In post-booster samples, most primary-vaccination clones reappeared (approximately 97% CD4, about 91% CD8). Relatively few clonotypes were ones that appeared in both CD4 and CD8 compartments. Weaker overall was a secondary response that nonetheless peaked faster, on day 5 versus 15.

Points on this clonotype: Its antigen is unknown.

5'RACE template switching added a universal primer site and UMIs to TCR cDNA. Via MiXCR, TCRdb re-called the 5' RACE reads, giving one row per CDR3 protein. The table includes more than 95,000 distinct CDR3 sequences, approximately 16% detected once. The CDR3 loop spans 15 amino acids. CDR1 is KGHSH, CDR2 LQKENI, per germline. V dropped 6 bases and J dropped 2 bases, with 17 bases sitting between them. The material sequenced was CD8+ T cells sorted from PBMCs, taken 5 days after the yellow fever booster vaccination. The TCR originated in a young man who received the YFV17D yellow fever vaccine. This sequence joins TRBV18 and TRBJ2-7, with TRBD1 as a possible D gene (6 bases). The chain's CDR3 is CASSLKTGNPYEQYF. In nucleotides, the CDR3 is TGTGCCAGCTCCCTCAAAACAGGGAACCCCTACGAGCAGTACTTC. The variable domain in full, completed from reference TRBV18 and TRBJ2-7, reads NAGVMQNPRHLVRRRGQEARLRCSPMKGHSHVYWYRQLPEEGLKFMVYLQKENIIDESGMPKERFSAEFPKEGPSILRIQQVVRGDSAAYFCASSLKTGNPYEQYFGPGTRLTVT.